A selection of T cell receptor beta chains follows, all from one sample in a study of tumor and adjacent non-tumor tissue in lung cancer. Each CDR3 protein gets one entry after TCRdb re-called the multiplex PCR reads with MiXCR. The table records tens of thousands of distinct CDR3 sequences, roughly 76% of them present only once. Sequencing was done on a sample of lung tumor tissue. These receptors came from a woman between 45 and 60 years old with non-small cell lung cancer. Each CDR3 is given with its conserved first and last residue. The D gene is left open where the match is weak. Part of the rows lack a size; the others show once, few, many or a class for expanded clones.

V,size,D,J,CDR3,DNA
TRBV11-2,few,TRBD2,TRBJ2-1,CVRIPEGGGSSYNEQFF,TGTGTCAGGATCCCAGAGGGCGGGGGAAGCTCCTACAATGAGCAGTTCTTC
TRBV4-2,many,TRBD1,TRBJ1-1,CASSQAGGLLNTEAFF,TGTGCCAGCAGCCAAGCAGGGGGCCTTCTGAACACTGAAGCTTTCTTT
TRBV7-8,NA,TRBD2,TRBJ2-3,CAGSLNVAGVTDTQYF,TGTGCCGGCAGCTTAAACGTAGCGGGAGTTACCGATACGCAGTATTTT
TRBV20-1,NA,NA,TRBJ1-5,CSATAGGNQPQHF,TGCAGTGCTACCGCAGGTGGTAATCAGCCCCAGCATTTT
TRBV20-1,NA,TRBD1,TRBJ1-6,CSARGQGNSPHHF,TGTAGCGCTAGGGGACAGGGGAATTCACCCCACCACTTT
TRBV20-1,NA,NA,TRBJ1-1,CSAKDSLQLNTEAFF,TGCAGTGCTAAAGATAGTCTGCAGCTGAACACTGAAGCTTTCTTT
TRBV12-3/TRBV12-4,NA,NA,TRBJ1-1,CTSNLGSNTEAFF,TGTACCAGCAATTTAGGGTCGAACACTGAAGCTTTCTTT
TRBV20-1,NA,TRBD2,TRBJ2-1,CSAISTSGRWDEQFF,TGCAGTGCTATATCCACTAGCGGGAGATGGGATGAGCAGTTCTTC
TRBV9,once,TRBD2,TRBJ2-1,CASCDGGSWSEQFF,TGTGCAAGCTGCGATGGCGGGAGTTGGAGTGAGCAGTTCTTC
TRBV20-1,NA,TRBD2,TRBJ2-3,CSVPQKSSSGRTDTKYF,TGCAGTGTTCCCCAAAAATCATCTAGCGGGAGGACAGATACGAAGTATTTT
TRBV7-9,once,TRBD1,TRBJ1-4,CASSLGTGVNWNVKLFF,TGTGCCAGCAGCTTAGGGACAGGGGTGAACTGGAATGTAAAATTGTTTTTT
TRBV6-1,NA,TRBD2,TRBJ2-1,CACTGGRDYNEQFF,TGTGCCTGCACGGGGGGGAGGGACTACAATGAGCAGTTCTTC
TRBV20-1,NA,NA,TRBJ1-1,CSASGHGRTEAFF,TGCAGTGCCAGCGGACATGGACGCACTGAAGCTTTCTTT
TRBV11-2,few,NA,TRBJ2-7,CASSPWASGSYEQRF,NA
TRBV7-9,many,TRBD1,TRBJ1-4,CASSLGTGVNWNEKLFF,TGTGCCAGCAGCTTAGGGACAGGGGTGAACTGGAATGAAAAACTGTTTTTT
TRBV20-1,medium-sized,TRBD2,TRBJ2-7,CSAHTSGPYEQYF,TGCAGTGCTCATACTAGCGGCCCCTACGAGCAGTACTTC
TRBV11-1,NA,NA,TRBJ2-7,CPSSLSGNYKQYF,TGTCCCAGCAGCCTAAGTGGGAACTACAAGCAGTACTTC
TRBV10-3,many,TRBD2,TRBJ2-7,CAIRASGSYEQYF,TGTGCCATCAGGGCTAGCGGGAGTTACGAGCAGTACTTC
TRBV20-1,NA,TRBD1,TRBJ1-4,CSAGQGAFTLCF,TGCAGTGCTGGCCAGGGGGCCTTCACCCTGTGTTTT
TRBV20-1,NA,TRBD2,TRBJ2-7,CTATETSGMKYF,TGCACTGCTACCGAGACTAGCGGGATGAAGTACTTC
TRBV20-1,NA,NA,TRBJ2-7,CGGVGGGKSVQYF,TGCGGCGGGGTAGGAGGGGGCAAAAGTGTGCAGTACTTC
TRBV29-1,NA,NA,TRBJ2-1,CSVEDTAYNVEFF,TGCAGCGTTGAAGATACCGCGTACAATGTGGAGTTCTTC
TRBV29-1,NA,NA,TRBJ2-2,CSAGMSTGELFF,TGCAGCGCTGGGATGAGCACCGGGGAGCTATTTTTT
TRBV5-6,NA,NA,TRBJ2-3,CASSPAVAAGRRDTQYF,TGTGCTAGCAGCCCCGCTGTCGCAGCTGGAAGACGGGATACGCAGTATTTT
TRBV10-2,few,TRBD1,TRBJ2-3,CASGDVGQGTDTQYF,TGCGCCAGCGGCGATGTGGGACAGGGCACAGATACGCAGTATTTT
TRBV20-1,NA,TRBD1,TRBJ1-3,CSVRQGLQGNTVYF,TGTAGTGTTCGACAGGGCTTGCAGGGAAACACAGTATATTTT
TRBV20-1,NA,TRBD2,TRBJ2-2,CTVGAGGNTGELFF,TGCACTGTTGGAGCGGGGGGCAACACCGGGGAGCTGTTTTTT
TRBV5-6,few,TRBD2,TRBJ2-1,CASRPNGRRYNEQFF,TGTGCTAGTCGTCCGAACGGGAGGAGGTACAATGAGCAGTTCTTC
TRBV6-6,NA,NA,TRBJ2-3,CISSYQGTDTQYF,TGTATCAGCAGTTACCAGGGGACAGATACGCAGTATTTT
TRBV11-2,NA,TRBD2,TRBJ2-1,CANMGLPDVPFF,TGTGCCAACATGGGACTACCTGACGTGCCGTTCTTC
TRBV10-3,NA,NA,TRBJ1-1,CAISECDLGLEAFF,TGTGCCATCAGTGAGTGCGACCTGGGGCTGGAGGCTTTTTTT
TRBV10-2,NA,NA,TRBJ2-4,CASINRAVGNIQHF,TGCGCCAGCATAAACAGGGCTGTAGGAAACATTCAGCACTTC
TRBV5-4,NA,TRBD2,TRBJ2-7,CASSSGLAGVQRGEQYF,TGTGCCAGCAGCTCGGGACTAGCGGGAGTTCAAAGAGGCGAGCAGTACTTC
TRBV28,once,TRBD2,TRBJ2-1,CATSGTSRSINEQFF,TGTGCCACCAGCGGGACTAGCAGGAGCATCAATGAGCAGTTCTTC
TRBV4-1,NA,NA,TRBJ2-7,CASSREVNGKGEQYF,TGCGCCAGCAGCCGAGAAGTGAATGGAAAGGGCGAGCAGTACTTC
TRBV20-1,NA,TRBD1,TRBJ1-1,CTASSGTGRRNAFF,TGCACTGCCTCGTCCGGGACAGGTCGTAGGAACGCTTTCTTT
TRBV7-3,NA,NA,TRBJ1-5,CASSLRMKTEPQHF,TGTGCCAGCAGCTTAAGGATGAAGACAGAACCCCAGCATTTT
TRBV9,many,TRBD1,TRBJ2-7,CASSVGLGQGVYEQYF,TGTGCCAGCAGCGTAGGTTTGGGACAGGGCGTCTACGAGCAGTACTTC
TRBV12-3/TRBV12-4,NA,NA,TRBJ2-1,CVSSLATDDEQFF,TGTGTCAGCAGTTTAGCCACAGATGATGAGCAGTTCTTC
TRBV28,NA,NA,TRBJ2-7,CASSFWDPSYGQYF,TGTGCCAGCAGCTTTTGGGATCCGTCCTACGGGCAGTACTTC
TRBV20-1,many,TRBD2,TRBJ2-7,CSASPSGRASGYEQYF,TGCAGTGCTAGTCCTAGCGGGAGGGCCTCGGGCTACGAGCAGTACTTC
TRBV20-1,once,TRBD2,TRBJ2-5,CSVQLAGGRDTQYF,TGCAGTGTTCAGCTAGCGGGAGGGCGGGATACCCAGTACTTC
TRBV6-1,few,NA,TRBJ2-1,CPSMTAYGNEQFF,TGTCCCAGCATGACGGCGTACGGTAATGAGCAGTTCTTC
TRBV5-4,NA,NA,TRBJ2-5,CASSLSRRRYQETQYF,TGTGCCAGCAGCTTGAGTCGCAGGAGGTACCAAGAGACCCAGTACTTT
TRBV28,NA,NA,TRBJ2-7,CTSSFWDRFYEQYF,TGTACGAGCAGTTTTTGGGATCGGTTCTACGAGCAGTACTTC
TRBV6-5,once,NA,TRBJ2-3,CASSYSLTGDTDTQYF,TGTGCCAGCAGTTACTCGCTTACGGGAGACACAGATACGCAGTATTTT
TRBV14,NA,NA,TRBJ2-1,CASSLVRRNNEQFF,TGTGCTAGCAGCCTAGTGAGACGGAACAATGAGCAGTTCTTC
TRBV28,many,NA,TRBJ1-5,CASNQNPGVSNQPQHF,TGTGCCAGCAACCAGAACCCAGGGGTTAGCAATCAGCCCCAGCATTTT
TRBV5-4,NA,TRBD2,TRBJ2-7,CARSTGLEGVQRGEQYF,TGTGCCAGAAGCACGGGACTAGAGGGAGTCCAAAGAGGCGAGCAGTACTTC
TRBV29-1,NA,NA,TRBJ2-1,CSVETFLSGVDEQLF,TGCAGCGTTGAAACTTTCCTATCGGGAGTGGATGAGCAGCTCTTC
TRBV11-1,medium-sized,NA,TRBJ2-7,CASSYEIATDYEQYF,TGTGCCAGCAGCTACGAAATAGCGACAGACTACGAGCAGTACTTC
TRBV6-5,NA,NA,TRBJ2-3,CATSYSWGSTDTQYF,TGTGCCACCAGTTACTCGTGGGGGAGTACAGATACACAGTATTTT
TRBV12-3/TRBV12-4,NA,NA,TRBJ1-5,CASSPMGTGLGQLQHF,TGTGCCAGCAGTCCTATGGGAACAGGGTTAGGACAGCTCCAGCATTTT
TRBV11-2,NA,NA,TRBJ1-1,CASSSDGDTEAFF,TGTGCCAGCAGCAGTGACGGGGACACTGAAGCTTTCTTT
TRBV5-4,NA,NA,TRBJ1-1,CASSLVGRMNAEAFF,TGTGCCAGCAGCTTGGTCGGGCGGATGAACGCTGAAGCTTTCTTT